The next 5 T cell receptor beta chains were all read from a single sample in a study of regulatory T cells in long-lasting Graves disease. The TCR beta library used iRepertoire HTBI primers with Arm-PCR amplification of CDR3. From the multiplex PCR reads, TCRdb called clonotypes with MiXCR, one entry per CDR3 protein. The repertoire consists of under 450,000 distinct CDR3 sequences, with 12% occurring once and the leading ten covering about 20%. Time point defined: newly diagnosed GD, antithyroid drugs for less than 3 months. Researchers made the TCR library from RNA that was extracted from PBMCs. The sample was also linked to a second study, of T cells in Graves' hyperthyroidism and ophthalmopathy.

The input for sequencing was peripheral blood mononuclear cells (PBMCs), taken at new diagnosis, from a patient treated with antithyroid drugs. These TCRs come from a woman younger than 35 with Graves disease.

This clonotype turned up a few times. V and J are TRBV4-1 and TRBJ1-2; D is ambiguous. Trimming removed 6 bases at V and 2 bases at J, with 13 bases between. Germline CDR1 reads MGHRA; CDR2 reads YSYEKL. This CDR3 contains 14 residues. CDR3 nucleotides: TGCGCCAGCAGGCCGCCACACCAAAACTATGGCTACACCTTC. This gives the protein CASRPPHQNYGYTF.

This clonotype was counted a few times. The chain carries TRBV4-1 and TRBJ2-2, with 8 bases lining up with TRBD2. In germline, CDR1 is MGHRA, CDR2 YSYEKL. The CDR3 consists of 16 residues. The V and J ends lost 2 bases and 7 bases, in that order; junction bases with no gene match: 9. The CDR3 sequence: CASSQRTSPLGGELFF. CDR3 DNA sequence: TGCGCCAGCAGCCAAAGGACTAGCCCCTTGGGCGGGGAGCTGTTTTTT.

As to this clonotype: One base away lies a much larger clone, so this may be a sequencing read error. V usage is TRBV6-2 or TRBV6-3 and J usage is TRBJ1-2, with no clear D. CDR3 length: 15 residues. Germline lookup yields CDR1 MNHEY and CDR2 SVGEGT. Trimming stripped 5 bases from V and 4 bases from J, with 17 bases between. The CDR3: CASSNTEGGSYGYTF. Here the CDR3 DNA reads TGTGCCAGCAGTAATACCGAGGGAGGATCCTATGGCTACACCTTC.

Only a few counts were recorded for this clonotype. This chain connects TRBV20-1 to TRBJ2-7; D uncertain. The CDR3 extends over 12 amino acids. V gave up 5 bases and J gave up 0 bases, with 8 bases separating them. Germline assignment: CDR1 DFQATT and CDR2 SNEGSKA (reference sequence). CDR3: CSAARNSYEQYF. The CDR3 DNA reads TGCAGTGCTGCTAGAAACTCCTACGAGCAGTACTTC.

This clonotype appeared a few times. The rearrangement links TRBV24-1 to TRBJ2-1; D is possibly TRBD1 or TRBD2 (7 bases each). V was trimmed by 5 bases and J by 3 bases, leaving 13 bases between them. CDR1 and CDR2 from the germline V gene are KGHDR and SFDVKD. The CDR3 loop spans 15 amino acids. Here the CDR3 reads CATSGAGGVYNEQFF. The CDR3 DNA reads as TGTGCCACCAGTGGTGCAGGGGGGGTCTACAATGAGCAGTTCTTC.